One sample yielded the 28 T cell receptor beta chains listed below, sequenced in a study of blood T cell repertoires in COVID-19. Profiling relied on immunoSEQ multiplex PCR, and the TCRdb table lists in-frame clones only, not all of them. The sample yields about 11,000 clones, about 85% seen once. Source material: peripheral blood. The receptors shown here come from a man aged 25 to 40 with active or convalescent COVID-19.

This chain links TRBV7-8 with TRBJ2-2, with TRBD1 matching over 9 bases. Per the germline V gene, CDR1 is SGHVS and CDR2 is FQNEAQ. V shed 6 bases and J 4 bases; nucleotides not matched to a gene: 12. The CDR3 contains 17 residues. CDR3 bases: TGTGCCAGCAGGACAGACAGGGGGGGTTCGGGCACCGGGGAGCTGTTTTTT. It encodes CASRTDRGGSGTGELFF.

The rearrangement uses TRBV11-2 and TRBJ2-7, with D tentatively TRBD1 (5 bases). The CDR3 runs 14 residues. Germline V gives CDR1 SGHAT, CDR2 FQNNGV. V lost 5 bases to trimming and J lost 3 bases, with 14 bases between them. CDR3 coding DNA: TGTGCCAGCAGCGAAAACCAGGGTATCTACGAGCAGTACTTC. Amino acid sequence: CASSENQGIYEQYF.

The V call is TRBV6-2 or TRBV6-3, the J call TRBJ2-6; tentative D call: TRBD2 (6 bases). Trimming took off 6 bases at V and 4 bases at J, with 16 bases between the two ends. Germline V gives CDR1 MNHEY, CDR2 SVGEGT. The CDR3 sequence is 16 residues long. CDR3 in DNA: TGTGCCAGCAGCCGGACGGAGGGGTCCGGGGCCAACGTCCTGACTTTC. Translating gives CASSRTEGSGANVLTF.

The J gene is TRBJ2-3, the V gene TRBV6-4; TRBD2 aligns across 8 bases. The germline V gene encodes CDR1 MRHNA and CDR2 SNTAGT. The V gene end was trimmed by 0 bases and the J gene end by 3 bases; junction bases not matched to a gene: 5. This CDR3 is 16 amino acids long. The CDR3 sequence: CASSDSGGGGTDTQYF. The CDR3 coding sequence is TGTGCCAGCAGTGACTCTGGTGGCGGGGGGACAGATACGCAGTATTTT.

CDR3 amino acids: CASSPVQGNQPQHF. CDR3 in DNA: TGTGCCAGCAGCCCAGTACAGGGTAATCAGCCCCAGCATTTT. This chain uses TRBV6-5 with TRBJ1-5, with a possible D match to TRBD1 (6 bases). Trimming took 6 bases from V and 4 from J, leaving 13 bases between them. Germline V gives CDR1 MNHEY, CDR2 SVGAGI. The CDR3 is 14 amino acids.

The DNA of the CDR3 is TGTGCCAGTAGCCCGGGACAGGGGGCGGGTGAGCAGTTCTTC. Encoded protein: CASSPGQGAGEQFF. V and J are TRBV19 and TRBJ2-1, with 12 bases matching TRBD1. The CDR3 totals 14 residues. Per the germline V gene, CDR1 is LNHDA and CDR2 is SQIVND (reference sequence). Trimming cost V 6 bases and J 9 bases; bases outside gene matches: 6.

The CDR3, as DNA: TGTGCCAGCAGTGAATGGGCAGGGAGGGAGACCCAGTACTTC. Protein: CASSEWAGRETQYF. The V gene is TRBV25-1, the J gene TRBJ2-5; the D gene is possibly TRBD2 (6 bases). The length of the CDR3 is 14 residues. Germline values: CDR1 MGHDK, CDR2 SYGVNS. V shed 1 base and J shed 5 bases, with 11 bases lying between them.

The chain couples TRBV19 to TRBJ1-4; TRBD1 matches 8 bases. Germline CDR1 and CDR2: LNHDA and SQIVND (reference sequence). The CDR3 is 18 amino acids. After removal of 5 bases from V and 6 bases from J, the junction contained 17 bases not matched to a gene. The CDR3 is CASSGPFRAGGDDEKLFF. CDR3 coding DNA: TGTGCCAGTAGTGGCCCATTCCGAGCAGGGGGCGATGATGAAAAACTGTTTTTT.

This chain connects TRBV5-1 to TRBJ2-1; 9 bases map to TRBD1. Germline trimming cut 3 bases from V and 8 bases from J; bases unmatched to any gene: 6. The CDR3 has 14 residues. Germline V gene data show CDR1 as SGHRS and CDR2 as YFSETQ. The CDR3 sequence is CASSSGTGYDEQFF. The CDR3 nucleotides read TGCGCCAGCAGCTCCGGGACAGGGTATGATGAGCAGTTCTTC.

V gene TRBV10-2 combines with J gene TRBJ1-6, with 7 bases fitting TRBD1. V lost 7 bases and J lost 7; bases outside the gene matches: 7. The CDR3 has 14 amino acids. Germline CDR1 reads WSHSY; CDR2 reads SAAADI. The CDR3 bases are TGCGCCAGCACCTCCGGGACAGACAATTCACCCCTCCACTTT. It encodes CASTSGTDNSPLHF.

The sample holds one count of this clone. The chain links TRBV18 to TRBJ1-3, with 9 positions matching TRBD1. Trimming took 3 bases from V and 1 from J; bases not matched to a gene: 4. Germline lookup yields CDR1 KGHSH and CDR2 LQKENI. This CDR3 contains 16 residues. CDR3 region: CASSPEGTGSGNTIYF. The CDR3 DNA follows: TGTGCCAGCTCACCGGAGGGGACAGGGTCTGGAAACACCATATATTTT.

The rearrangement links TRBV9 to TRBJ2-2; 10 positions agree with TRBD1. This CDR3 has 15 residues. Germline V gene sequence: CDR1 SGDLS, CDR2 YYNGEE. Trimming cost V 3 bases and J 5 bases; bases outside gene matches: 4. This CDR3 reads CASSGQGAGTGELFF. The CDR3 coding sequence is TGTGCCAGCAGCGGACAGGGGGCAGGTACCGGGGAGCTGTTTTTT.

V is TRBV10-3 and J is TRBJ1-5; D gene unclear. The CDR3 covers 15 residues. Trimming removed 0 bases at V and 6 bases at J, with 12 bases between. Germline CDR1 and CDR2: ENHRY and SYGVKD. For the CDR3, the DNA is TGTGCCATCAGTGAGTCGACGGAGGTTAGTCAGCCCCAGCATTTT. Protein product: CAISESTEVSQPQHF.

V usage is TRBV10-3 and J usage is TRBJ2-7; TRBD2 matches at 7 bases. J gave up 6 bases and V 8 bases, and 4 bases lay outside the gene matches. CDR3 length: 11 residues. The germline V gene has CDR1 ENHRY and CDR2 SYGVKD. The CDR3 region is CAIGGEGEQYV. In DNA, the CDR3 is TGTGCCATCGGGGGGGAGGGCGAGCAGTACGTC.

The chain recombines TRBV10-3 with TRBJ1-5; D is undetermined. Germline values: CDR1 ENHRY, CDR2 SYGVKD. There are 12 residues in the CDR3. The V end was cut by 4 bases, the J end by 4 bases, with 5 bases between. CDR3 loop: CAISAQNQPQHF. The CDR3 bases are TGTGCCATCAGTGCCCAGAATCAGCCCCAGCATTTT.

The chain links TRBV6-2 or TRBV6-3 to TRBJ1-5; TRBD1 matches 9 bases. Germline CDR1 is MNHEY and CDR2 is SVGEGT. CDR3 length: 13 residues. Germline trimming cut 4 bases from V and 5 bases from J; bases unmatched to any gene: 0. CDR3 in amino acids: CASSWTGDQPQHF. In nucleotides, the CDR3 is TGTGCCAGCAGTTGGACAGGGGATCAGCCCCAGCATTTT.

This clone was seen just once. The CDR3 nucleotides are TGTGCCACCAGTGACCAGACAGACTACAATGAGCAGTTCTTC. Its protein product is CATSDQTDYNEQFF. V gene TRBV24-1 combines with J gene TRBJ2-1, with D possibly TRBD1 on 5 matching bases. With 4 bases removed from V and 3 bases from J, the gap between germline ends came to 9 bases. The CDR3 has 14 residues. Germline assignment: CDR1 KGHDR and CDR2 SFDVKD.

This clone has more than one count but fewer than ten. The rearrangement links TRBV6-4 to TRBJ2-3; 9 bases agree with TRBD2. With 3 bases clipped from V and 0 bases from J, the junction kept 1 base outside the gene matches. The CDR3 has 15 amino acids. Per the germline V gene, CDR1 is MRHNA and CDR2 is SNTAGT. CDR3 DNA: TGTGCCAGCAGTGAAGGGACTAGCAGCACAGATACGCAGTATTTT. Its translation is CASSEGTSSTDTQYF.

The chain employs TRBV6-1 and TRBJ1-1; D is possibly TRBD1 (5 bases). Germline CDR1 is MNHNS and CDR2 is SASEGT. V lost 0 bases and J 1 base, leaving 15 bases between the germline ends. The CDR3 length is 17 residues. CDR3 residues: CASSEALKGWENTEAFF. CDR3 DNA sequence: TGTGCCAGCAGTGAAGCGCTAAAGGGGTGGGAGAACACTGAAGCTTTCTTT.

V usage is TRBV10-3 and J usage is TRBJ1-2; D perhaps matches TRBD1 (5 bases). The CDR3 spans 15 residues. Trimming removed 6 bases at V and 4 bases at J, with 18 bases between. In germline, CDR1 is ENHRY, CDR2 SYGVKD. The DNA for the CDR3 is TGTGCCATCAGGAAGACAGAGACCGCTAGCTATGGCTACACCTTC. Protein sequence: CAIRKTETASYGYTF.

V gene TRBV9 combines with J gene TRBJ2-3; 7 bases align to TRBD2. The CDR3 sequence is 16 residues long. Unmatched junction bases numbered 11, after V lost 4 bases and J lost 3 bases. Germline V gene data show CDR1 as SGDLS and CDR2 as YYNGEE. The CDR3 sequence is CASSPFSARETDTQYF. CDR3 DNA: TGTGCCAGCAGCCCCTTTTCGGCGCGGGAGACAGATACGCAGTATTTT.

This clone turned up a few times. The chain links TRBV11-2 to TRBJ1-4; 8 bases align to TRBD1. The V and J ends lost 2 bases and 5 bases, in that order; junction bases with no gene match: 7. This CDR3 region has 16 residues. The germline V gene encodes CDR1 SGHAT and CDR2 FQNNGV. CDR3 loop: CASSLTRQGTNEKLFF. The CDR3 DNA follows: TGTGCCAGCAGCTTAACCCGACAGGGGACGAATGAAAAACTGTTTTTT.

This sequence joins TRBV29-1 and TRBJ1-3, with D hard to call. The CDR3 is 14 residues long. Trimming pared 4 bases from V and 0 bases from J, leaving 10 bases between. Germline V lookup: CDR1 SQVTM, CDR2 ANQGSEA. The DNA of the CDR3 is TGCAGCGTTGCCAGGTTAGACTCTGGAAACACCATATATTTT. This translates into CSVARLDSGNTIYF.

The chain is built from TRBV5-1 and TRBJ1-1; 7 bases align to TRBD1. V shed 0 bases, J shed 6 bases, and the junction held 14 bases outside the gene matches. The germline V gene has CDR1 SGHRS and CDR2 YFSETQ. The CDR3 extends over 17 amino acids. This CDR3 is CASSLVQRIGQAPEAFF. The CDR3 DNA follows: TGCGCCAGCAGCTTGGTTCAGAGGATCGGACAGGCCCCTGAAGCTTTCTTT.

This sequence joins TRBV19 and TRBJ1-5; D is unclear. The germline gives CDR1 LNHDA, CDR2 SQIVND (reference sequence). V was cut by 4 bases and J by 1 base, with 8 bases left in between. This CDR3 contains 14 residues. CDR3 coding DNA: TGTGCCAGTAGTACCCTACAGAGCAATCAGCCCCAGCATTTT. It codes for CASSTLQSNQPQHF.

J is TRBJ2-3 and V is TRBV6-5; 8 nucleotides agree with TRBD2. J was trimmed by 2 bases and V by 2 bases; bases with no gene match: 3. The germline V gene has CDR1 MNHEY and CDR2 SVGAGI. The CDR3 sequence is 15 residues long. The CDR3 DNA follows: TGTGCCAGCAGTTACCGGGGGGGACACACAGATACGCAGTATTTT. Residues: CASSYRGGHTDTQYF.

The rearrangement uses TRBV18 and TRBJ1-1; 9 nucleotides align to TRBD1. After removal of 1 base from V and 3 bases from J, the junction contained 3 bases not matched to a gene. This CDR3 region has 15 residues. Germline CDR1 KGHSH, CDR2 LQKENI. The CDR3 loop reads CASSPLWDRDTEAFF. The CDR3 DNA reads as TGTGCCAGCTCACCACTATGGGACAGGGACACTGAAGCTTTCTTT.

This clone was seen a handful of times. CDR3 sequence: CASSPVPGENTEAFF. CDR3 bases: TGTGCCAGCAGCCCCGTTCCGGGGGAGAACACTGAAGCTTTCTTT. The chain couples TRBV4-2 to TRBJ1-1; D possibly corresponds to TRBD1 (5 bases). The V gene lost 4 bases and the J gene lost 1 base, with 13 bases spanning the gap. Germline CDR1 is LGHNA and CDR2 is YNFKEQ. The CDR3 runs 15 residues.